Listed here are 5 T cell receptor beta chains from one sample, sequenced in a study of CD8+CD57+ T cells in acquired aplastic anemia. TCR beta VDJ and CDR3 were profiled, and genomic DNA was the template. TCRdb re-called the reads with MiXCR, one entry per CDR3 protein. The top ten hold roughly 15% of the sample, which has about 190,000 distinct CDR3 sequences, about 53% seen once. Sequenced sample: sorted CD4+, CD8+, or CD8+CD57+ T cells (not recorded which) from PBMCs. Receptors were obtained from a human donor in good health, serving as a control.

This clonotype was detected once. Germline is not matched at one junction end, which may reflect a read error. The chain uses TRBV5-1 and TRBJ1-1; 8 nucleotides agree with TRBD1. This CDR3 has 14 residues. Germline V gene sequence: CDR1 SGHRS, CDR2 YFSETQ. CDR3 bases: TGCGCCAGCAGCTCGGGACAGGCTGAGACTGAGGCTTTCTTT. Amino acid sequence: CASSSGQAETEAFF.

This clonotype was detected ten times or more. The chain combines TRBV12-3 or TRBV12-4 with TRBJ2-1, with 8 bases lining up with TRBD2. V dropped 2 bases and J dropped 6; count of bases not matched to a gene: 3. The CDR3 loop spans 14 amino acids. The CDR3 DNA is TGTGCCAGCAGTTTACGGGGGGGTAGCAATGAGCAGTTCTTC. Encoded protein: CASSLRGGSNEQFF.

The V and J genes are TRBV24-1 and TRBJ2-7, with 10 bases that match TRBD2. The V gene's germline CDR1 is KGHDR and CDR2 SFDVKD. The CDR3 totals 13 residues. Unmatched junction bases numbered 2, after V lost 7 bases and J lost 3 bases. The CDR3 DNA sequence: TGTGCCACCAGCACTAGCGGGATCTACGAGCAGTACTTC. It yields the protein CATSTSGIYEQYF.

This clonotype was observed a handful of times. This sequence joins TRBV2 and TRBJ2-5, with D tentatively TRBD1 (6 bases). Per the germline V gene, CDR1 is SNHLY and CDR2 is FYNNEI. V was trimmed by 3 bases and J by 4 bases, leaving 9 bases between them. This CDR3 contains 13 residues. The CDR3 coding sequence is TGTGCCAGCAGTGATGGGGGCCGAGAGACCCAGTACTTC. It is translated as CASSDGGRETQYF.

The chain has TRBV27 and TRBJ2-5, with TRBD2 as a possible D gene (7 bases). V shed 5 bases and J shed 0 bases, with 22 bases lying between them. CDR1 and CDR2 (germline): MNHEY, SMNVEV (reference sequence). This CDR3 comprises 18 residues. The CDR3 spells CASSPTPPGGWNQETQYF. In nucleotides, the CDR3 is TGTGCCAGCAGTCCCACCCCCCCGGGGGGCTGGAACCAAGAGACCCAGTACTTC.